This T cell receptor (beta chain) stems from a study of T-cell memory formation after mild COVID-19. Study overall: TCR clusters were mostly confined to one donor each. Regarding the study as a whole: Mainly CM and EM harbored the contracting CD4+ clones; mainly EMRA harbored the CD8+ ones.

UMIs and sample barcodes were carried by the TCR alpha and TCR beta cDNA libraries that 5'RACE produced using constant-segment primers. Using its own MiXCR run on the 5' RACE reads, TCRdb lists one record per CDR3 protein. This sample has tens of thousands of distinct CDR3 sequences, with 7.3% found just once. This clonotype was seen a few times. Its antigen is unidentified. Germline-derived CDR1 and CDR2 are SNHLY and FYNNEI. Trimming took 6 bases from V and 5 from J, leaving 6 bases between them. This CDR3 spans 11 amino acids. This receptor was obtained from a man aged 18 to 30 who had mild COVID-19 (a few samples of this study predate the infection). Cell type and time point are not known. This chain uses TRBV2 with TRBJ2-3; no clear D. Sequenced material: PBMCs or a T cell subset sorted from them (not recorded which). CDR3 DNA sequence: TGTGCCAGCAGCATCGGAGATACGCAGTATTTT. Translated, it gives CASSIGDTQYF.